This record covers a single T cell receptor (beta chain). Its target is unknown. This CDR3 comprises 13 residues. Germline-derived CDR1 and CDR2 are SGHNT and YYREEE (reference sequence). V lost 4 bases and J 6 bases, leaving 11 bases between the germline ends. This entry comes from a study of STAT5B mutations in CD4+ large granular lymphocyte leukemia. Study in general: The CDR3 'QG' motif was associated with a particular HLA allele among healthy donors.

The assay was run at survey level. The data were produced by immunoSEQ multiplex PCR, yet TCRdb's version contains in-frame clones alone and is incomplete. The sample has over 30,000 clones, 75% to 85% seen once. The study's findings and limits: No patients shared main leukemic clonotypes, though about 25% appeared at low frequency elsewhere. Compared with healthy controls (2/35), patient top clones favored TRBV06 (8/27).

This TCR came from a human donor in good health. The specimen was CD4+ T cells from blood buffy coats. The chain links TRBV5-4 to TRBJ1-3; D is uncertain. This CDR3 reads CASSRNPPNTIYF. CDR3 nucleotides: TGTGCCAGCAGCCGTAACCCCCCAAACACCATATATTTT. Filled out from reference TRBV5-4 and TRBJ1-3, the complete variable domain reads ETGVTQSPTHLIKTRGQQVTLRCSSQSGHNTVSWYQQALGQGPQFIFQYYREEENGRGNFPPRFSGLQFPNYSSELNVNALELDDSALYLCASSRNPPNTIYFGEGSWLTVV.